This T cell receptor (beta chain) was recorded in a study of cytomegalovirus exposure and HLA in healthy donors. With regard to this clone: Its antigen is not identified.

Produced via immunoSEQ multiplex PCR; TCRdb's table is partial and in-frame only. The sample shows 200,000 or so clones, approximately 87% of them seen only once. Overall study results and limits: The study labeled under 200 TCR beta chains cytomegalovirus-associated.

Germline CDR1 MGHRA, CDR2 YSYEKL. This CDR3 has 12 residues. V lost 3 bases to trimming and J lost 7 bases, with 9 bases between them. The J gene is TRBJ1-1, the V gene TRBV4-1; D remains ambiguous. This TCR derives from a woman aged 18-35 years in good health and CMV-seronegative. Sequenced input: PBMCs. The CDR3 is CASSQVAGEAFF. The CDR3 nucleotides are TGCGCCAGCAGCCAGGTTGCTGGTGAAGCTTTCTTT.